This TCR beta chain was recorded in a study of long-term antiretroviral therapy in people with HIV. Findings and caveats of the study: Upon ART, diversity increased but remained lower than transplant donor controls. Every time point showed a repertoire led by clones expanded before ART. Specimen acquisition occurred between 2004 and 2017, potentially under older ART regimens. Documentation of ART adherence, viral resistance or therapy changes was absent.

Researchers ran immunoSEQ v3.0 at survey level. Generated by immunoSEQ multiplex PCR, the TCRdb table keeps only in-frame clones and is missing some. The data contain 30,000 to 40,000 clones, around nine tenths of them singletons. The CDR3 is 11 residues long. The junction had 8 bases not matched to a gene; V was cut back by 7 bases and J by 14 bases. The germline V gene encodes CDR1 DFQATT and CDR2 SNEGSKA (reference sequence). In the case of this clone: What it recognizes is unknown.

V usage is TRBV20-1 and J usage is TRBJ1-1; 12 bases map to TRBD1. The starting material was unsorted PBMCs, obtained just before starting antiretroviral therapy. This receptor was taken from a woman aged 18-29 years with HIV. The CDR3 is CSVRDRGRGFF. In DNA, the CDR3 is TGCAGTGTTCGGGACAGGGGGCGAGGGTTCTTT.